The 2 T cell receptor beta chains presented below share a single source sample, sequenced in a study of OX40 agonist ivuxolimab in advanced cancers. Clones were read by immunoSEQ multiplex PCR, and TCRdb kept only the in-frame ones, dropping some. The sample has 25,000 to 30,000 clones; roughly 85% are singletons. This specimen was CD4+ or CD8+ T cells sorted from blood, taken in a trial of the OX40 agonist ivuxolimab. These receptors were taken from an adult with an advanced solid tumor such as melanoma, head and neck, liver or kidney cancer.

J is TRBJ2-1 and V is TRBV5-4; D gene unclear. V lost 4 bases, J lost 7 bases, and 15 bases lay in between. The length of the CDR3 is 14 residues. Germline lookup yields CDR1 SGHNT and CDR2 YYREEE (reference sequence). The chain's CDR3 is CASSPGPLVNEQFF. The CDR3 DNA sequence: TGTGCCAGCAGCCCGGGCCCCTTGGTGAATGAGCAGTTCTTC.

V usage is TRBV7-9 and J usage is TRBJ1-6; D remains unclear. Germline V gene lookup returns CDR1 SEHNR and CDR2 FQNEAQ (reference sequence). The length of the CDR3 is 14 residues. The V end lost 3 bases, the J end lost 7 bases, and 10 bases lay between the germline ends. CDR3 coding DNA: TGTGCCAGCAGCTTGACGGACGGGAATTCACCCCTCCACTTT. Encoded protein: CASSLTDGNSPLHF.